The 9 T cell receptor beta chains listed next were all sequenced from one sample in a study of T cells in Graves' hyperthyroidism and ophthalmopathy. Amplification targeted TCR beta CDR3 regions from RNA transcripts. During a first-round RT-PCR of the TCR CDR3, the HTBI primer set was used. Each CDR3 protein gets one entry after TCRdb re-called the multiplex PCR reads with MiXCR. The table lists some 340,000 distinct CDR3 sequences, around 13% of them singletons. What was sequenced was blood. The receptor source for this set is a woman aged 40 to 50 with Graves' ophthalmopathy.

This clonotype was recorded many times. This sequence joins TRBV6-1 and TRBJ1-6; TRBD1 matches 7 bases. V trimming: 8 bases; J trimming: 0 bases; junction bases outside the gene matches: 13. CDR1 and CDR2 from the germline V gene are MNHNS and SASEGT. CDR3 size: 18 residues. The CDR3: CASGLGGGDSSYNSPLHF. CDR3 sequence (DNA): TGTGCCAGCGGTCTAGGGGGGGGGGACAGCTCCTATAATTCACCCCTCCACTTT.

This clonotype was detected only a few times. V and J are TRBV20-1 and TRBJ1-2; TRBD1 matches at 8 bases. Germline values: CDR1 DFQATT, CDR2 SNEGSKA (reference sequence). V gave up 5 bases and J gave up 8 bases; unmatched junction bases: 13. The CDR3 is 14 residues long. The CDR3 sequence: CSARPRQGAGGYTF. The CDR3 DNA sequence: TGCAGTGCTCGCCCCCGGCAGGGGGCGGGAGGCTACACCTTC.

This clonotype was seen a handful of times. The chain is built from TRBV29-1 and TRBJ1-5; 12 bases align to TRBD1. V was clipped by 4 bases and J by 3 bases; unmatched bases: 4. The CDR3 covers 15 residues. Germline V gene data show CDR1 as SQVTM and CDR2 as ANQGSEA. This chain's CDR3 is CSVGDRGQNNQPQHF. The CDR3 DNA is TGCAGCGTTGGGGACAGGGGGCAGAACAATCAGCCCCAGCATTTT.

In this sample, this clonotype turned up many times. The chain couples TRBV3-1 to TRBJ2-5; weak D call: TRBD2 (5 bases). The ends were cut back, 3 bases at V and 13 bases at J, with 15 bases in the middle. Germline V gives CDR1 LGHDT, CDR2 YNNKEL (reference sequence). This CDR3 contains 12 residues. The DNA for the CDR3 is TGTGCCAGCAGCCAGAGCGGCGCCCCGGGGTACTTC. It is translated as CASSQSGAPGYF.

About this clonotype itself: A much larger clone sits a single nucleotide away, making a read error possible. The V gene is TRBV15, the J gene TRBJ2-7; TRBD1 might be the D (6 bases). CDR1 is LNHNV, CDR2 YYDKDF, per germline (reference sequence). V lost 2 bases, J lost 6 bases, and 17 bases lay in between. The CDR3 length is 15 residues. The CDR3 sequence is CATSRSGQRGGEQYF. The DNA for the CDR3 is TGTGCCACCAGCAGATCAGGACAGCGAGGAGGCGAGCAGTACTTC.

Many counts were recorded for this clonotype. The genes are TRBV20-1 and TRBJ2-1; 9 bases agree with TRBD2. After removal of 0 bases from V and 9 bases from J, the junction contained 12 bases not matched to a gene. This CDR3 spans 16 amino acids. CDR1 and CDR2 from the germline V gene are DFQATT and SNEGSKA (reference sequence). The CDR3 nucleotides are TGCAGTGCTAGAGATAGCGGGAGTGGCCAAAAGGGTGAGCAGTTCTTC. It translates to CSARDSGSGQKGEQFF.

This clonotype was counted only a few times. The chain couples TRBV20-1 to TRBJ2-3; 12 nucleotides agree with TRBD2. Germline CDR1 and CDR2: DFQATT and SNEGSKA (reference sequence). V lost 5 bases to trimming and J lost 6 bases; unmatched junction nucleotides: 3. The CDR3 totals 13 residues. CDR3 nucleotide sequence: TGCAGTGCTTCTAGCGGGAGGGCGGATACGCAGTATTTT. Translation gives CSASSGRADTQYF.

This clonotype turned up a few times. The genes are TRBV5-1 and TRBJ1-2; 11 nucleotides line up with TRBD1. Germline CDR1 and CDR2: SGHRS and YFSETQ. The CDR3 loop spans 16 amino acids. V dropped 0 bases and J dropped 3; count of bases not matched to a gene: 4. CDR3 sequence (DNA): TGCGCCAGCAGCTTGGCTTCGGGACAGGGGGACTATGGCTACACCTTC. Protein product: CASSLASGQGDYGYTF. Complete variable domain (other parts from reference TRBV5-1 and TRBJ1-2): KAGVTQTPRYLIKTRGQQVTLSCSPISGHRSVSWYQQTPGQGLQFLFEYFSETQRNKGNFPGRFSGRQFSNSRSEMNVSTLELGDSALYLCASSLASGQGDYGYTFGSGTRLTVV.

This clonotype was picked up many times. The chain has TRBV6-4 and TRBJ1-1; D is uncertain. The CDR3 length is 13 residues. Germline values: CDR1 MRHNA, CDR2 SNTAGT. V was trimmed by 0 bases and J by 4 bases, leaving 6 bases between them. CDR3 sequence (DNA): TGTGCCAGCAGTGACTCTTGGACCACTGAAGCTTTCTTT. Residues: CASSDSWTTEAFF.